The sequence of this TCR beta chain was determined in a study of cytomegalovirus exposure and HLA in healthy donors (TCRdb year 2017). For the study in its entirety: According to an earlier analysis of 587 of the donors, about 179 million T cells yielded roughly 110 million unique TCR beta sequences and approximately 300 Gb of sequence data. Around 330 gigabases of sequencing data and around 90 million unique TCR sequences made up an early release that covered 500 to 700 HLA-typed donors. Of the roughly 410 genotyped donors, roughly 76% were placed in the genetic ancestry cluster associated with self-reported Caucasian donors. The study aimed to test whether cataloging public T cell receptors could reveal signatures of past pathogen exposure. Using immunosequencing, the study profiled T cell repertoires from fewer than 850 subjects and related those repertoires to cytomegalovirus serostatus. Along with the roughly 700-subject first cohort, a separate validation cohort of around 120 different subjects was used. High-throughput TCR immunosequencing, statistical association of individual TCRs with disease status, and machine learning were combined to predict cytomegalovirus infection status. A later analysis re-examined previously published TCR beta repertoires from around 670 donors and added high-resolution HLA genotyping to investigate patterns of TCR occurrence. Rather than drawing on any new phenotypic data, the later analysis identified candidate immune exposures from TCR beta sequences and the way those sequences occurred across donors. An earlier analysis of approximately 580 of the donors used high-throughput TCR beta sequencing to judge whether each TCR beta V gene segment behaved as functional or pseudogenic. Alongside the repertoire data, information on donor age, sex, ethnicity and CMV serostatus was compiled. In a later genetic analysis, genome-wide SNP genotypes for 398 of the 666 donors were used, and that subset was treated as a discovery cohort. All discovery cohort repertoires had been generated using a single sequencing platform. HLA typing covered class I and class II loci at four-digit resolution. Typing coverage varied by locus: roughly 629-640 donors for A, B, C, DRB1 and DQB1; around 560 for DQA1; about 570 for DPA1; under 490 for DPB1. A handful of DR-DQ haplotypes were treated as single units for association and clustering because of strong linkage in the cohort. On average, 235,054 unique TCR beta nucleotide sequences were sequenced per donor among fewer than 500 genotyped donors of the cohort, with 15% to 20% of those sequences being non-productive.

This clone has a single count. It lacks a known antigen. No base qualities exist here, and no much larger clone lies one base off it. What the study reported, not specific to this receptor: A later genetic analysis associated a missense DCLRE1C variant with V-gene and J-gene trimming of TCR beta chains, and an independent cohort replicated the association. A further reported finding was that TCR beta sequences accurately predicted the HLA-A and HLA-B alleles for most subjects in the first cohort. A group of highly shared sequence variants was considered likely to be a technical artifact of the sequencing pipeline. In an earlier analysis of about 540 of the donors, most TCR beta V segments were observed in productive rearrangements about 87% or about 30% of the time, broadly matching IMGT annotations. A later genetic analysis reported fewer N-insertions in productive TCRs among donors in an Asian-associated ancestry cluster than the approximately 700-donor mean. Most CMV-associated TCR beta chains appeared to be HLA-restricted in a later analysis, and the HLA associations seemed to be driven largely by CMV exposure. Because HLA typing was unavailable for some donors at each locus, only the typed subset was used in association tests. In a later analysis, HLA-associated TCR beta chains were found to be more clonally expanded and to have lower generation probabilities than equally common non-associated chains. Roughly uniform sequencing depth across donors was assumed in presence/absence analyses, although this assumption may not hold. The 87-base-pair reads could not distinguish some IMGT-functional V segments, including TRBV6-2 and TRBV6-3, so those segments were excluded. Specific HLA alleles were associated with 18,000 or so TCR beta sequences at a false discovery rate of 0.05 in a later analysis. According to the authors, the approach could potentially be generalized to other disease states and immunological phenotypes. Across donors, most TCR sequences were observed very rarely, whereas some public TCRs were present in many individuals. This cohort had only TCR beta chains sequenced, and the lack of alpha or paired-chain data limited which features could be detected. In vitro tests confirmed that three of the cytomegalovirus-associated TCR beta chains recognize cytomegalovirus antigens. According to a later analysis, parvovirus B19, influenza, CMV and Epstein-Barr virus appeared linked to several top co-occurrence clusters. The only immune exposure information available for the cohort was CMV serostatus. Strong co-occurrence of HLA alleles, especially DR and DQ, made assigning TCR associations to individual alleles difficult. Cytomegalovirus status was reported to be diagnosed by the classifier with high specificity and sensitivity in both the original and validation cohorts. Because counts were too low, roughly 16 rarely observed V segments, including chromosome 9 orphons, were excluded from the earlier analysis of around 590 of the donors. The study gave a list of some 150 TCR beta chains associated with cytomegalovirus. In a later analysis, the rate of TCR association differed among HLA loci, with DRB1 alleles having the most associated TCRs and HLA-C alleles having the fewest. Linkage disequilibrium might explain the correlated functional status among segregating V segments, but an unknown experimental factor could not be excluded.

The cohort was made up of about 670 healthy bone marrow donors. All cohort members were sampled while nominally healthy, although unrecorded immune exposures were likely present. The donor tested CMV seronegative, placing the donor among the roughly 350 seronegative members of the cohort. A peripheral blood sample was provided by each donor, and peripheral blood mononuclear cells were used for TCR beta sequencing. The Qiagen DNeasy Blood Extraction Kit was used to extract genomic DNA from the blood cell samples. V is clipped by 0 bases and J by 3 bases, and the sequence between their germline boundaries is 12 bases long. The CDR3 contains 16 residues, cysteine and phenylalanine counted. Of all the DNA, just the CDR3 is kept, 48 bases in frame from base 1. CDR1 KGHSH and CDR2 LQKENI were looked up in the germline V gene. Receptor libraries were prepared by the immunoSEQ multiplex PCR assay. For the multiplex PCR, a mixture combining 60 forward primers for TCR Vbeta segments and 13 reverse primers for TCR Jbeta segments was used. Amplification of the CDR3 region of rearranged TCR beta genes was performed with a multiplex PCR assay on genomic DNA. The Illumina HiSeq System was used to sequence the amplified TCR beta libraries as 87-base-pair reads. The published analysis was carried out like this. In a later analysis, some 80 million unique TCR beta chains were counted across the approximately 620 repertoires, and roughly 9.9 million of these chains were shared by at least two donors. Raw reads were error-corrected and collapsed into unique sequences by a nearest-neighbor algorithm in which closely related sequences were merged to remove PCR and sequencing errors. Alignment of CDR3 sequences to IMGT reference sequences was used to assign V, D and J gene segments. For a sequence to be retained, at least a six-nucleotide match to both a V gene segment and a J gene segment was required. A rearrangement counted as productive if the CDR3 had no stop codons and remained in frame with V and J, and every other rearrangement counted as non-productive. CDR3 was defined according to IMGT convention as the region running from the second conserved V-encoded cysteine to the conserved J-encoded phenylalanine. Sequences without an unambiguous match to a single V gene segment were excluded from the earlier analysis of approximately 560 of the donors. An earlier analysis of a few hundred of the donors classified V segments as functional when productive rearrangements were above 56.7% and as segregating when the standard deviation between donors was above 5%. A statistical classification framework was developed to diagnose cytomegalovirus status using the catalog of TCR beta chain sequences. In a later analysis, V and J genes were assigned by comparing TCR nucleotide sequences against IMGT/GENE-DB human TR gene sequences. Using the TCRdist pipeline, a later analysis assigned CDR3 sequences along with most-parsimonious VDJ recombination scenarios. A later analysis defined each TCR beta chain by its CDR3 amino acid sequence plus V-gene family, and excluded reads lacking a unique V-gene family. In a later analysis, around 600 highly shared, low-generation-probability nucleotide sequences were removed to address suspected cross-contamination and a sequencing artifact. A later analysis calculated a clonal expansion index for each public chain from normalized within-repertoire ranks of inferred template counts. In a later analysis, generation probabilities were computed with a VDJ recombination model fitted to out-of-frame rearrangements, and the resulting probabilities were checked against IGoR. Hypergeometric tests were used in a later analysis to score TCR-TCR, TCR-HLA and TCR-CMV co-occurrence, with a repertoire-size bias correction applied to the TCR pairs. A later analysis estimated false discovery rates by permuting HLA or CMV assignments 20 times. In a later analysis, co-occurring TCRs were grouped with DBSCAN, and TCRdist sequence similarity was added when clustering was performed within HLA-allele-positive subsets. For co-occurrence clustering, repertoires with fewer than 30,000 or more than 120,000 public chains were excluded, along with about five repertoires with anomalous nucleotide sharing. The table was pulled from immuneACCESS by TCRdb, which kept in-frame rearrangements only. Such tables lose some clones; where checked, under half of the loss comes from unresolved V genes, and the rest has no known cause. The DNA gave D and trimming, while V, J and clone size come from that table. The sample includes around 80,000 clones, with approximately 78% observed a single time. The top ten clonotypes cover approximately 4.4% of the sample.

Sequenced input: PBMCs. This receptor was obtained from a man aged 40-55 years in good health and CMV-seronegative. The chain was built from TRBV18 and TRBJ2-1, and the D gene may be TRBD1, 6 bases matching. The CDR3 corresponds to CASSPPVRGHYNEQFF. Here is the DNA: TGTGCCAGCTCACCACCGGTGAGGGGACACTACAATGAGCAGTTCTTC.